This T cell receptor beta chain was documented in a study of blood T cell repertoires in COVID-19. This CDR3 has 20 residues. The V gene's germline CDR1 is SQVTM and CDR2 ANQGSEA. Losses at the gene ends were 3 bases for V and 0 bases for J; bases not matched to a gene: 18. Assay used: immunoSEQ multiplex PCR; TCRdb lists only in-frame clones, some missing. The sample lists more than 150,000 clones; around 87% were seen once. The sequence came from a woman aged 40 to 50 with acute or convalescent COVID-19. The V and J genes are TRBV29-1 and TRBJ2-1; 9 bases map to TRBD2. Sequencing input: peripheral blood. The CDR3 loop reads CSVDYLLAGDPKSSYNEQFF. The CDR3 region has the DNA TGCAGCGTTGATTACTTATTAGCGGGGGACCCCAAGAGCTCCTACAATGAGCAGTTCTTC.